Presented here are 28 T cell receptor beta chains from one specimen sequenced in a study of T cell responses to AZD1222 COVID-19 vaccine. Repertoires were generated with immunoSEQ multiplex PCR, while TCRdb's copy carries only in-frame clones and drops some. The sample contains over 120,000 clones, around 87% of which appear only once. Sequencing used peripheral blood, obtained on day 0 of AZD1222 vaccination. All receptors derive from an adult in good health.

The chain combines TRBV9 with TRBJ1-1; 9 nucleotides match TRBD1. Germline V CDR1 and CDR2: SGDLS, YYNGEE. The V and J ends lost 3 bases and 0 bases, in that order; junction bases with no gene match: 3. The CDR3 extends over 15 amino acids. CDR3 nucleotides: TGTGCCAGCAGCGACGGGACAGGGATGAACACTGAAGCTTTCTTT. Translation: CASSDGTGMNTEAFF.

The V gene is TRBV27, the J gene TRBJ1-4, with 9 positions matching TRBD1. CDR3 length: 17 residues. V gave up 5 bases and J gave up 3 bases; unmatched junction bases: 10. Germline loops: CDR1 MNHEY, CDR2 SMNVEV (reference sequence). The CDR3 here is CASSPGTGSLANEKLFF. CDR3 DNA: TGTGCCAGCAGTCCGGGGACAGGGAGTTTGGCTAATGAAAAACTGTTTTTT.

The rearrangement links TRBV3-1 (or the pseudogene TRBV3-2) to TRBJ1-2, with D possibly TRBD1 on 5 matching bases. CDR1 LGHDT and CDR2 YNNKEL come from the germline V gene (reference sequence). V was trimmed by 1 base and J by 13 bases, leaving 13 bases between them. CDR3 size: 12 residues. CDR3 nucleotide sequence: TGTGCCAGCAGCCAAGGACCGGGGACGGTCACCTTC. Translation: CASSQGPGTVTF.

The CDR3 sequence: CASSQARFTGANVLTF. DNA for the CDR3: TGTGCCAGCAGCCAAGCCCGCTTTACTGGGGCCAACGTCCTGACTTTC. The chain joins TRBV3-1 (or the pseudogene TRBV3-2) to TRBJ2-6; unclear D gene. V dropped 1 base and J dropped 2 bases, with 9 bases sitting between them. There are 16 residues in the CDR3. CDR1 and CDR2 (germline): LGHDT, YNNKEL (reference sequence).

The genes are TRBV13 and TRBJ1-1, with D possibly TRBD1 on 6 matching bases. Trimming stripped 3 bases from V and 2 bases from J, with 10 bases between. CDR1 PRHDT and CDR2 FYEKMQ come from the germline V gene (reference sequence). The CDR3 extends over 14 amino acids. CDR3 bases: TGTGCCAGCAGCTTGGACAGCTTAAACACTGAAGCTTTCTTT. Residues: CASSLDSLNTEAFF.

The gene calls are TRBV5-1 and TRBJ2-7; weak D call: TRBD1 (6 bases). This CDR3 is 13 amino acids long. In germline, CDR1 is SGHRS, CDR2 YFSETQ. Trimming left V 5 bases short and J 0 bases short, with 9 bases between. The DNA for the CDR3 is TGCGCCAGCAGGGGGGACAACTCCTACGAGCAGTACTTC. This translates into CASRGDNSYEQYF.

This clone was picked up a small number of times. DNA of the CDR3: TGTGCCAGCAGCGTAGAGGCGCAAGGGGCCGGGGAGCTGTTTTTT. It yields the protein CASSVEAQGAGELFF. The rearrangement links TRBV9 to TRBJ2-2; maybe TRBD1 (5 bases). The CDR3 length is 15 residues. The germline gives CDR1 SGDLS, CDR2 YYNGEE. The ends were cut back, 0 bases at V and 6 bases at J, with 12 bases in the middle. The full variable domain, with the rest looked up from reference TRBV9 and TRBJ2-2, is DSGVTQTPKHLITATGQRVTLRCSPRSGDLSVYWYQQSLDQGLQFLIQYYNGEERAKGNILERFSAQQFPDLHSELNLSSLELGDSALYFCASSVEAQGAGELFFGEGSRLTVL.

The chain employs TRBV5-4 and TRBJ2-3, with 10 nucleotides matching TRBD2. With V trimmed by 0 bases and J by 11 bases, 9 bases remained unmatched. This CDR3 is built from 15 residues. Germline V gene sequence: CDR1 SGHNT, CDR2 YYREEE (reference sequence). The CDR3 bases are TGTGCCAGCAGCTTGGCGGTACTAGCGGGGACCGTGCAGTATTTT. Translating it yields CASSLAVLAGTVQYF.

The chain recombines TRBV4-2 with TRBJ2-1; 10 bases fit TRBD2. V gave up 4 bases and J gave up 3 bases; unmatched junction bases: 3. CDR1 and CDR2 (germline): LGHNA, YNFKEQ. This CDR3 has 15 amino acids. Here the CDR3 DNA reads TGTGCCAGCAGCCCCGGACTAGCGGACTACAATGAGCAGTTCTTC. This sequence encodes CASSPGLADYNEQFF.

The chain combines TRBV28 with TRBJ2-6; 9 bases agree with TRBD1. This CDR3 region has 18 residues. Germline V gene lookup returns CDR1 MDHEN and CDR2 SYDVKM. V shed 10 bases, J shed 0 bases, and the junction held 13 bases outside the gene matches. This chain's CDR3 is CATKIPGQGLSGANVLTF. The CDR3 DNA follows: TGTGCCACCAAAATACCGGGACAGGGCCTCTCTGGGGCCAACGTCCTGACTTTC. Using reference TRBV28 and TRBJ2-6 for the parts outside the CDR3, the full variable domain is DVKVTQSSRYLVKRTGEKVFLECVQDMDHENMFWYRQDPGLGLRLIYFSYDVKMKEKGDIPEGYSVSREKKERFSLILESASTNQTSMYLCATKIPGQGLSGANVLTFGAGSRLTVL.

V usage is TRBV25-1 and J usage is TRBJ2-1, with D perhaps TRBD1 or TRBD2 (6 bases each). Germline lookup yields CDR1 MGHDK and CDR2 SYGVNS. V lost 3 bases and J lost 0, with 12 bases in between. This CDR3 region has 16 residues. DNA for the CDR3: TGTGCCAGCAGTGATATCCGGGGGCCCTCCTACAATGAGCAGTTCTTC. Translating it yields CASSDIRGPSYNEQFF.

V and J are TRBV9 and TRBJ2-3; weak D call: TRBD2 (5 bases). V was clipped by 10 bases and J by 6 bases, with 6 bases between them. The CDR3 runs 9 residues. The germline V gene has CDR1 SGDLS and CDR2 YYNGEE. The CDR3 nucleotides are TGTGCCTCGGGGGATACGCAGTATTTT. Translation gives CASGDTQYF. Full variable domain (remainder filled in from reference TRBV9 and TRBJ2-3): DSGVTQTPKHLITATGQRVTLRCSPRSGDLSVYWYQQSLDQGLQFLIQYYNGEERAKGNILERFSAQQFPDLHSELNLSSLELGDSALYFCASGDTQYFGPGTRLTVL.

The chain uses TRBV9 and TRBJ1-2, with D perhaps matching TRBD1 (5 bases). The CDR3 runs 16 residues. Per germline, CDR1 SGDLS and CDR2 YYNGEE. V was trimmed by 0 bases and J by 3 bases, leaving 15 bases between them. The CDR3 protein is CASSVAAGISDYGYTF. The CDR3 DNA follows: TGTGCCAGCAGCGTAGCTGCAGGGATCAGTGACTATGGCTACACCTTC.

This clone was seen more than once but under ten times. The chain recombines TRBV7-3 with TRBJ2-1; D tentatively reads TRBD1 or TRBD2 (6 bases each). This CDR3 region has 14 residues. Germline loops: CDR1 SGHTA, CDR2 FQGTGA. With 1 base removed from V and 9 bases from J, the gap between germline ends came to 13 bases. CDR3 sequence: CASSLNLGGGEQFF. The DNA of the CDR3 is TGTGCCAGCAGCTTAAACCTAGGGGGAGGTGAGCAGTTCTTC.

V and J are TRBV5-8 and TRBJ2-7; D is uncertain. The CDR3 spans 13 residues. V was cut by 2 bases and J by 2 bases, with 8 bases left in between. Germline-derived CDR1 and CDR2 are SGHTS and YDEGEE. The CDR3 protein is CASSFTQTYEQYF. Here the CDR3 DNA reads TGTGCCAGCAGCTTCACCCAGACCTACGAGCAGTACTTC.

The chain joins TRBV3-1 (or the pseudogene TRBV3-2) to TRBJ2-3; weak D call: TRBD1 (6 bases). V was clipped by 4 bases and J by 2 bases, with 10 bases between them. CDR1 is LGHDT and CDR2 is YNNKEL in the germline V gene (reference sequence). The CDR3 is 14 amino acids. The CDR3 reads CASSPYRVTDTQYF. The CDR3 coding sequence is TGTGCCAGCAGCCCCTACAGGGTCACAGATACGCAGTATTTT.

The V and J genes are TRBV7-9 and TRBJ1-3, with D possibly being TRBD1 (6 bases). CDR3 length: 16 amino acids. Trimming shortened V by 1 base and J by 0 bases, and 10 bases separated the two germline ends. Germline assignment: CDR1 SEHNR and CDR2 FQNEAQ (reference sequence). The CDR3 here is CASSLVQGDSGNTIYF. DNA for the CDR3: TGTGCCAGCAGCTTAGTACAGGGAGACTCTGGAAACACCATATATTTT.

The chain carries TRBV14 and TRBJ2-3, with 10 bases aligning to TRBD2. Germline V gene sequence: CDR1 SGHDN, CDR2 FVKESK. After removal of 4 bases from V and 7 bases from J, the junction contained 14 bases not matched to a gene. CDR3 length: 17 residues. The CDR3 DNA follows: TGTGCCAGCAGCCCCACACCTGCTAGCGGGAGCATAAATACGCAGTATTTT. Residues: CASSPTPASGSINTQYF.

The V call is TRBV28, the J call TRBJ2-3, with D unresolved. The germline CDR1 and CDR2 sequences are MDHEN and SYDVKM. There are 15 residues in the CDR3. Trimming shortened V by 2 bases and J by 2 bases, and 11 bases separated the two germline ends. In DNA, the CDR3 is TGTGCCAGCAGTTTAACTCCGGGCCTCACAGATACGCAGTATTTT. Translation gives CASSLTPGLTDTQYF.

The chain employs TRBV9 and TRBJ2-7, with 7 bases identical to TRBD1. V was clipped by 3 bases and J by 0 bases; unmatched bases: 0. The CDR3 spans 13 residues. Germline-derived CDR1 and CDR2 are SGDLS and YYNGEE. CDR3 nucleotide sequence: TGTGCCAGCAGCGGACAGGGCTCCTACGAGCAGTACTTC. It is translated as CASSGQGSYEQYF.

This clone showed up just a few times. The CDR3 spells CASSEVGENSPLHF. CDR3 in DNA: TGTGCCAGCAGTGAAGTAGGGGAGAATTCACCCCTCCACTTT. The chain has TRBV6-1 and TRBJ1-6; weak D call: TRBD1 (5 bases). Per germline, CDR1 MNHNS and CDR2 SASEGT. V dropped 1 base and J dropped 7 bases, with 8 bases sitting between them. The CDR3 runs to 14 residues.

This chain links TRBV28 with TRBJ1-5; D is undetermined. Germline values: CDR1 MDHEN, CDR2 SYDVKM. The CDR3 is 14 residues long. V gave up 1 base and J gave up 4 bases, with 8 bases separating them. The DNA for the CDR3 is TGTGCCAGCAGTTTATACAGCATTAATCAGCCCCAGCATTTT. Protein sequence: CASSLYSINQPQHF.

CDR3 in amino acids: CASSMVGIGRFYGYTF. CDR3 sequence (DNA): TGTGCCAGTAGTATGGTGGGGATTGGCCGATTCTATGGCTACACCTTC. The chain couples TRBV19 to TRBJ1-2; no clear D gene. The germline CDR1 and CDR2 sequences are LNHDA and SQIVND (reference sequence). Trimming pared 3 bases from V and 4 bases from J, leaving 18 bases between. The CDR3 spans 16 residues.

J is TRBJ1-1 and V is TRBV11-2; D uncertain. The CDR3 consists of 15 residues. CDR1 is SGHAT, CDR2 FQNNGV, per germline. V lost 5 bases to trimming and J lost 1 base, with 14 bases between them. The CDR3, as DNA: TGTGCCAGCAGCCCCCGACTGGGTGGGAACACTGAAGCTTTCTTT. Protein product: CASSPRLGGNTEAFF. The full variable domain, with the rest looked up from reference TRBV11-2 and TRBJ1-1, is EAGVAQSPRYKIIEKRQSVAFWCNPISGHATLYWYQQILGQGPKLLIQFQNNGVVDDSQLPKDRFSAERLKGVDSTLKIQPAKLEDSAVYLCASSPRLGGNTEAFFGQGTRLTVV.

CDR3 in DNA: TGTGCCAGCAGCCAAGTAGCAGGGCTGACTGAAGCTTTCTTT. Amino acids: CASSQVAGLTEAFF. V gene TRBV3-1 (or the pseudogene TRBV3-2) combines with J gene TRBJ1-1; a weak D match, TRBD1 (5 bases). From germline, CDR1 is LGHDT and CDR2 YNNKEL (reference sequence). Between the trimmed V and J ends, which lost 1 base and 5 bases, there was a span of 11 bases. CDR3 length: 14 residues.

The chain links TRBV12-3 or TRBV12-4 to TRBJ2-2, with D unresolved. The CDR3 is 11 residues long. Trimming removed 7 bases from V and 7 bases from J, with 7 bases in between. CDR3 nucleotides: TGTGCCAGCACCGTCGGCGGGGAGCTGTTTTTT. This encodes CASTVGGELFF.

This chain links TRBV10-1 with TRBJ2-7, with D unresolved. This CDR3 is built from 12 residues. Per germline, CDR1 WNHNN and CDR2 SYGVQD (reference sequence). The germline V and J ends were trimmed by 2 bases and 3 bases, with 5 bases remaining between them. In DNA, the CDR3 is TGCGCCAGCAGTGAGACGGGCTACGAGCAGTACTTC. Translating gives CASSETGYEQYF.

This chain connects TRBV10-3 to TRBJ2-7; perhaps TRBD1 as D (6 bases). Trimming removed 4 bases from V and 2 bases from J, with 15 bases in between. The CDR3 loop spans 15 amino acids. Germline V gene data show CDR1 as ENHRY and CDR2 as SYGVKD. Here the CDR3 DNA reads TGTGCCATCAGTGGGACACAGGGATTTGCCTACGAGCAGTACTTC. Its protein is CAISGTQGFAYEQYF.